This record concerns one T cell receptor (beta chain) sequence. A second PCR, run for about 7 to 11 cycles, used a sample-barcoded 5' primer plus a J-beta primer mix. At least 3 million CDR3-containing paired-end reads were obtained per sample. TCRdb redid the calling of the 5' RACE reads with MiXCR, one entry per CDR3 protein. The table includes about 640,000 distinct CDR3 sequences, roughly 58% detected once. This CDR3 is built from 16 residues. CDR1 and CDR2 (germline): DFQATT, SNEGSKA (reference sequence). With 0 bases removed from V and 4 bases from J, the gap between germline ends came to 18 bases. The sample is drawn from a study of blood T cells in healthy people across ages.

The chain uses TRBV20-1 and TRBJ1-2, with D possibly matching TRBD1 (5 bases). Source material: blood. This sequence originates from a man aged 55 to 70 in good health. Written as DNA, the CDR3 is TGCAGTGCTAGAGAACATACAGGACGTTACCTCTATGGCTACACCTTC. As protein: CSAREHTGRYLYGYTF.